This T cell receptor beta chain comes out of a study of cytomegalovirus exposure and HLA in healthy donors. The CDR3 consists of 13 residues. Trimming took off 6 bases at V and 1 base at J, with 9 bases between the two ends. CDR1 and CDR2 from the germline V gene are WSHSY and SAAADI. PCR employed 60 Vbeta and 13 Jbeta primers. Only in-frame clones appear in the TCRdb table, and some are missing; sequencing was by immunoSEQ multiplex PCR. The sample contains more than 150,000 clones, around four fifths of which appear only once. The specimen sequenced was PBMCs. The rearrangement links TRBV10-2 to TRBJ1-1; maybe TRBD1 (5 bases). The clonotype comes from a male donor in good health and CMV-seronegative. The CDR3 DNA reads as TGCGCCAGCAGGGACATCGGGAACACTGAAGCTTTCTTT. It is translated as CASRDIGNTEAFF.